The 27 T cell receptor beta chains reported below all come from one sample, sequenced in a study of CD8+ T cells in alopecia areata. RNA, once extracted, was reverse transcribed into cDNA for use as the sequencing template. Here immunoSEQ multiplex PCR was the method, and the copy in TCRdb shows in-frame clones only, minus some. This table holds some 210,000 clones, around 62% found once. Sequencing used CD4+ T cells sorted from blood, obtained at week 0. Receptors originate from a human donor with alopecia areata.

The CDR3 DNA sequence: TGTGCCAGCAGCCAAGGTTACATAGACGGTGGGGATACGCAGTATTTT. It is translated as CASSQGYIDGGDTQYF. The rearrangement uses TRBV14 and TRBJ2-3; no reliable D call. Per the germline V gene, CDR1 is SGHDN and CDR2 is FVKESK. With 1 base removed from V and 6 bases from J, the gap between germline ends came to 17 bases. The CDR3 consists of 16 residues.

The table lists this clone with a few counts. This rearrangement joins TRBV29-1 to TRBJ1-2; TRBD1 matches at 8 bases. CDR1 and CDR2 from the germline V gene are SQVTM and ANQGSEA. There are 10 residues in the CDR3. The ends lost 7 bases at V and 10 bases at J; junction bases unmatched: 5. The CDR3 region is CSALGQAYTF. The CDR3 bases are TGCAGCGCTCTGGGACAGGCCTACACCTTC.

The chain uses TRBV2 and TRBJ1-1, with D hard to call. Trimming pared 1 base from V and 6 bases from J, leaving 9 bases between. This CDR3 region has 13 residues. Germline V CDR1 and CDR2: SNHLY, FYNNEI. The CDR3, as DNA: TGTGCCAGCAGTGAAGTGCGATCCGCTGAAGCTTTCTTT. Amino acids: CASSEVRSAEAFF.

A single count supports this clone. Other DNA sequences in this sample translate to the same CDR3. This sequence joins TRBV6-5 and TRBJ1-2, with a weak D call TRBD1 (5 bases). The V gene's germline CDR1 is MNHEY and CDR2 SVGAGI. The CDR3 runs 13 residues. Trimming left V 2 bases short and J 4 bases short, with 8 bases between. The CDR3 DNA follows: TGTGCCAGCAGTTACGAGGGACTCTATGGCTACACCTTC. This sequence encodes CASSYEGLYGYTF.

V is TRBV6-6 and J is TRBJ2-1; 8 positions agree with TRBD1. Unmatched junction bases numbered 8, after V lost 5 bases and J lost 8 bases. The germline CDR1 and CDR2 sequences are MNHNY and SVGAGI (reference sequence). This CDR3 is 14 amino acids long. The CDR3 region is CASSTRDRFDEQFF. The CDR3 nucleotides read TGTGCCAGCAGTACCCGGGACAGGTTCGATGAGCAGTTCTTC.

This clone was detected a few times. This chain connects TRBV28 to TRBJ2-7; D unclear. Trimming took off 5 bases at V and 0 bases at J, with 17 bases between the two ends. This CDR3 comprises 16 residues. The V gene's germline CDR1 is MDHEN and CDR2 SYDVKM. The CDR3 DNA sequence: TGTGCCAGCAGTCCTCGGCCCCCGACGGGCTCCTACGAGCAGTACTTC. Amino acids: CASSPRPPTGSYEQYF.

This chain connects TRBV7-9 to TRBJ2-7; D remains ambiguous. The CDR3 sequence is 13 residues long. Deletions cut 2 bases from V and 5 bases from J, with 10 bases between. Germline V CDR1 and CDR2: SEHNR, FQNEAQ (reference sequence). The DNA for the CDR3 is TGTGCCAGCAGCTTAAAGTCTGACCACGAGCAGTACTTC. It codes for CASSLKSDHEQYF.

This rearrangement joins TRBV7-6 to TRBJ1-2; D not certain. The CDR3 sequence is 12 residues long. Germline V gives CDR1 SGHVS, CDR2 FNYEAQ. Between the trimmed V and J ends, which lost 3 bases and 2 bases, there was a span of 4 bases. Here the CDR3 DNA reads TGTGCCAGCAGCTTTAAGAACTATGGCTACACCTTC. Its translation is CASSFKNYGYTF.

The V gene is TRBV27, the J gene TRBJ1-1; no firm D call. CDR1 is MNHEY, CDR2 SMNVEV, per germline (reference sequence). Trimming removed 6 bases from V and 1 base from J, with 9 bases in between. The CDR3 covers 13 residues. The CDR3 loop is CASSPGRNTEAFF. For the CDR3, the DNA is TGTGCCAGCAGCCCAGGACGGAACACTGAAGCTTTCTTT.

This rearrangement joins TRBV29-1 to TRBJ1-1, with D perhaps matching TRBD1 (5 bases). The CDR3 is 11 amino acids. Trimming took off 7 bases at V and 6 bases at J, with 12 bases between the two ends. Germline V gene sequence: CDR1 SQVTM, CDR2 ANQGSEA. The CDR3 bases are TGCAGCGAGCGGACGGGGGCTGAAGCTTTCTTT. Translating gives CSERTGAEAFF.

V gene TRBV5-1 combines with J gene TRBJ2-2, with a weak D call TRBD1 (6 bases). V lost 0 bases, J lost 2 bases, and 14 bases lay in between. This CDR3 has 17 residues. Looked up from germline, CDR1 is SGHRS and CDR2 is YFSETQ. The CDR3 loop reads CASSLGTASFNTGELFF. The CDR3 DNA sequence: TGCGCCAGCAGCTTGGGGACAGCATCTTTTAACACCGGGGAGCTGTTTTTT. Drawing the rest from reference TRBV5-1 and TRBJ2-2, the complete variable domain is KAGVTQTPRYLIKTRGQQVTLSCSPISGHRSVSWYQQTPGQGLQFLFEYFSETQRNKGNFPGRFSGRQFSNSRSEMNVSTLELGDSALYLCASSLGTASFNTGELFFGEGSRLTVL.

This clone occurred once. V is TRBV7-2 and J is TRBJ2-2; TRBD1 matches at 10 bases. Germline-derived CDR1 and CDR2 are SGHTA and FQGNSA. V lost 1 base to trimming and J lost 9 bases; unmatched junction nucleotides: 5. The CDR3 consists of 15 residues. CDR3 DNA sequence: TGTGCCAGCAGCTTAGAGGGGACAGGGGTGCGGGAGCTGTTTTTT. It specifies CASSLEGTGVRELFF.

J is TRBJ2-5 and V is TRBV5-1; 8 bases map to TRBD1. Germline-derived CDR1 and CDR2 are SGHRS and YFSETQ. The J segment lost 4 bases and the V segment lost 5 bases, leaving 4 bases of the junction unmatched. CDR3 length equals 13 residues. The CDR3 DNA reads TGCGCCAGCAGATATGACAGGGGAGAGACCCAGTACTTC. It yields the protein CASRYDRGETQYF.

The CDR3: CASSSARGQGSSGANVLTF. CDR3 sequence (DNA): TGCGCCAGCAGCTCCGCTCGGGGACAGGGGAGCTCTGGGGCCAACGTCCTGACTTTC. The rearrangement links TRBV5-1 to TRBJ2-6; 10 bases line up with TRBD1. The CDR3 sequence is 19 residues long. Trimming took 3 bases from V and 0 from J; bases not matched to a gene: 9. Per germline, CDR1 SGHRS and CDR2 YFSETQ.

The chain employs TRBV6-6 and TRBJ1-1, with D tentatively TRBD1 (6 bases). CDR1 is MNHNY, CDR2 SVGAGI, per germline (reference sequence). The CDR3 contains 14 residues. The germline V and J ends were trimmed by 6 bases and 0 bases, with 11 bases remaining between them. The CDR3 nucleotides are TGTGCCAGCAGCCCGGGGGCTATGAACACTGAAGCTTTCTTT. Translation gives CASSPGAMNTEAFF.

The chain couples TRBV30 to TRBJ1-2; D remains unclear. The CDR3 consists of 15 residues. Germline lookup yields CDR1 GTSNPN and CDR2 SVGIG (reference sequence). Trimming pared 0 bases from V and 8 bases from J, leaving 19 bases between. The CDR3 loop reads CAWSVLTRPSMGYTF. The CDR3, as DNA: TGTGCCTGGAGTGTACTAACCCGCCCATCGATGGGCTACACCTTC.

This clone was counted only a few times. V usage is TRBV16 and J usage is TRBJ1-1; D call uncertain. The CDR3 consists of 14 residues. The ends were cut back, 1 base at V and 1 base at J, with 7 bases in the middle. Germline V gene lookup returns CDR1 KGHSY and CDR2 FQNENV. The DNA of the CDR3 is TGTGCCAGCAGCCAATTTCGGCAGAACACTGAAGCTTTCTTT. This gives the protein CASSQFRQNTEAFF.

The CDR3 region is CAWSSSLNQPQHF. CDR3 sequence (DNA): TGTGCCTGGAGTTCCAGTCTCAATCAGCCCCAGCATTTT. This sequence joins TRBV30 and TRBJ1-5; unclear D gene. CDR3 length: 13 residues. The V gene lost 2 bases and the J gene lost 3 bases, with 8 bases spanning the gap. Germline assignment: CDR1 GTSNPN and CDR2 SVGIG (reference sequence).

The chain links TRBV5-1 to TRBJ1-1; TRBD1 might be the D (5 bases). The germline V and J ends were trimmed by 3 bases and 4 bases, with 10 bases remaining between them. The CDR3 totals 13 residues. Germline V gene sequence: CDR1 SGHRS, CDR2 YFSETQ. CDR3 amino acids: CASSSQGSTEAFF. The CDR3 DNA reads as TGCGCCAGCAGCTCCCAGGGAAGCACTGAAGCTTTCTTT.

The chain carries TRBV7-8 and TRBJ2-5; 7 bases map to TRBD1. Germline V gene data show CDR1 as SGHVS and CDR2 as FQNEAQ. This CDR3 is built from 14 residues. Losses at the gene ends were 5 bases for V and 2 bases for J; bases not matched to a gene: 5. The DNA for the CDR3 is TGTGCCAGCAGCCCCGGGACAGTACAAGAGACCCAGTACTTC. Its translation is CASSPGTVQETQYF.

J is TRBJ1-2 and V is TRBV6-6, with 10 bases matching TRBD1. This CDR3 spans 15 amino acids. V was pared by 6 bases and J by 6 bases, with 10 bases of the junction left unmatched. Germline values: CDR1 MNHNY, CDR2 SVGAGI (reference sequence). The CDR3 is CASRTTLGTGDGYTF. In DNA, the CDR3 is TGTGCCAGCAGAACGACCCTCGGGACAGGGGATGGCTACACCTTC.

V is TRBV14 and J is TRBJ2-4; the D is unclear. Germline CDR1 SGHDN, CDR2 FVKESK. The V gene lost 2 bases and the J gene lost 4 bases, with 6 bases spanning the gap. This CDR3 contains 13 residues. Here the CDR3 reads CASSQQAKNIQYF. CDR3 nucleotide sequence: TGTGCCAGCAGCCAACAGGCTAAAAACATTCAGTACTTC.

Many counts were recorded for this clone. This sequence joins TRBV10-3 and TRBJ2-5, with 10 bases matching TRBD1. V shed 6 bases and J 4 bases; nucleotides not matched to a gene: 5. The CDR3 has 14 amino acids. In germline, CDR1 is ENHRY, CDR2 SYGVKD. The CDR3 spells CAISDRGLGETQYF. The CDR3 DNA is TGTGCCATCAGCGACAGGGGGCTGGGAGAGACCCAGTACTTC.

A few counts support this clone. Here the CDR3 reads CASSLPYPDGISGNTIYF. The CDR3 region has the DNA TGTGCCAGCAGCCTACCGTACCCTGACGGAATCTCTGGAAACACCATATATTTT. This chain links TRBV7-2 with TRBJ1-3; unclear D gene. The CDR3 is 18 residues long. CDR1 SGHTA and CDR2 FQGNSA come from the germline V gene. Trimming cost V 5 bases and J 0 bases, with 20 bases left between them.

This clone appeared once. The same CDR3 arises from other DNA sequences in this sample as well. The chain recombines TRBV29-1 with TRBJ1-2; D gene ambiguous. V was clipped by 1 base and J by 7 bases, with 1 base between them. The length of the CDR3 is 9 residues. The germline V gene encodes CDR1 SQVTM and CDR2 ANQGSEA. DNA for the CDR3: TGCAGCGTTGAAGGTGGCTACACCTTC. Its protein is CSVEGGYTF.

The chain joins TRBV9 to TRBJ1-3; tentative D call: TRBD1 (5 bases). In germline, CDR1 is SGDLS, CDR2 YYNGEE. The CDR3 is made up of 15 amino acids. V was trimmed by 1 base and J by 0 bases, leaving 8 bases between them. In DNA, the CDR3 is TGTGCCAGCAGCGTACAGGGTAGCTCTGGAAACACCATATATTTT. It encodes CASSVQGSSGNTIYF.

J is TRBJ2-2 and V is TRBV29-1; the D gene is possibly TRBD1 (5 bases). Germline CDR1 and CDR2: SQVTM and ANQGSEA. V lost 4 bases and J lost 6, with 12 bases in between. The CDR3 runs 13 residues. CDR3 protein: CSVVAGWAGELFF. Here the CDR3 DNA reads TGCAGCGTTGTGGCAGGGTGGGCCGGGGAGCTGTTTTTT.